This T cell receptor beta chain was sequenced in a study of blood T cells in healthy people across ages. As for this clonotype: Its antigen is as yet unknown.

Study-wide results and caveats: Higher naive T cell percentage went strongly together with higher TCR beta diversity. Age showed a roughly linear inverse relationship with TCR beta diversity per million T cells. Relative to aged donors, long-lived donors carried more naive CD4+ cells and displayed higher diversity. A conclusive naive versus antigen-experienced comparison was prevented by the unsorted PBMCs.

After removal of 4 bases from V and 5 bases from J, the junction contained 10 bases not matched to a gene. The CDR3 consists of 16 residues. From germline, CDR1 is SGHTS and CDR2 YDEGEE. A second 7 to 11 cycle PCR used barcoded and J-beta primers. TCRdb reprocessed the 5' RACE reads via MiXCR and lists one record per CDR3 protein. The sample carries about 1.5 million distinct CDR3 sequences, roughly 43% recorded once. The sample taken for sequencing was blood. This TCR came from a woman aged 18-35 years in good health. The V and J genes are TRBV5-8 and TRBJ2-1; 9 bases fit TRBD1. This CDR3 is CASSPWTGAQHNEQFF. The CDR3 region has the DNA TGTGCCAGCAGCCCCTGGACAGGGGCGCAACACAATGAGCAGTTCTTC.